Following are 24 T cell receptor beta chains from one sample sequenced in a study of CD8 T cells in ankylosing spondylitis. Broader study findings: What seemed typical of ankylosing spondylitis blood was a TCR beta motif built from about 8 highly homologous variants.

Their cognate antigens are unknown. Each CDR3 protein is one row after TCRdb ran MiXCR on the 5' RACE reads. The table shows some 400,000 distinct CDR3 sequences, with approximately 20% occurring only once. Sequencing input: blood, either unsorted or a sorted T cell fraction (not recorded which). These receptors were obtained from a male donor with ankylosing spondylitis.

This clonotype came up many times. The genes are TRBV29-1 and TRBJ2-1; 7 nucleotides match TRBD2. Germline assignment: CDR1 SQVTM and CDR2 ANQGSEA. Trimming cost V 5 bases and J 6 bases; bases outside gene matches: 4. This CDR3 has 12 amino acids. CDR3 DNA sequence: TGCAGCGTTTGGACTAGGGGCAATGAGCAGTTCTTC. Protein product: CSVWTRGNEQFF.

The rearrangement uses TRBV5-1 and TRBJ1-5, with D perhaps matching TRBD1 (6 bases). V lost 0 bases to trimming and J lost 5 bases, with 15 bases between them. Germline V CDR1 and CDR2: SGHRS, YFSETQ. CDR3 length equals 16 residues. Written as DNA, the CDR3 is TGCGCCAGCAGCTTGGAGGGCAGGGGAGGCGATCAGCCCCAGCATTTT. Encoded protein: CASSLEGRGGDQPQHF.

J is TRBJ1-6 and V is TRBV12-3 or TRBV12-4; no firm D call. Trimming shortened V by 4 bases and J by 3 bases, and 4 bases separated the two germline ends. CDR3 length: 13 residues. CDR3 sequence: CASSSGYNSPLHF. CDR3 in DNA: TGTGCCAGCAGTTCAGGCTATAATTCACCCCTCCACTTT.

The J gene is TRBJ1-6, the V gene TRBV20-1; 7 bases map to TRBD1. After removal of 3 bases from V and 10 bases from J, the junction contained 6 bases not matched to a gene. CDR1 and CDR2 from the germline V gene are DFQATT and SNEGSKA (reference sequence). The CDR3 runs 13 residues. DNA of the CDR3: TGCAGTGCTAGGAGTCAGGGGGAATCACCCCTCCACTTT. This sequence encodes CSARSQGESPLHF.

V gene TRBV6-1 combines with J gene TRBJ2-3, with 15 bases that match TRBD2. V lost 0 bases and J lost 9; bases outside the gene matches: 7. The length of the CDR3 is 17 residues. The germline V gene has CDR1 MNHNS and CDR2 SASEGT. In DNA form, the CDR3 reads TGTGCCAGCAGTGAAGCGCAGGGACTAGCGGGAGGTCGGACGCAGTATTTT. This codes for CASSEAQGLAGGRTQYF.

This clonotype turned up a few times. The gene calls are TRBV20-1 and TRBJ2-7, with D uncertain. The V end was cut by 4 bases, the J end by 1 base, with 8 bases between. CDR1 is DFQATT, CDR2 SNEGSKA, per germline (reference sequence). The CDR3 covers 12 residues. CDR3 in amino acids: CSAMADSYEQYF. The CDR3 DNA sequence: TGCAGTGCTATGGCGGATTCCTACGAGCAGTACTTC.

This clonotype was observed a few times. The J gene is TRBJ2-3, the V gene TRBV20-1, with 9 bases aligning to TRBD1. This CDR3 comprises 13 residues. Germline loops: CDR1 DFQATT, CDR2 SNEGSKA (reference sequence). Trimming at V came to 3 bases and at J to 6 bases, leaving 4 bases not matched to a gene. CDR3 coding DNA: TGCAGTGCTAGGGGACAGGGATTGGATACGCAGTATTTT. This gives the protein CSARGQGLDTQYF.

The CDR3 DNA sequence: TGTGCCAGCAGCGTGAGCGGACAGTTGAACACTGAAGCTTTCTTT. Amino acid sequence: CASSVSGQLNTEAFF. The J gene is TRBJ1-1, the V gene TRBV9; tentative D call: TRBD1 (6 bases). This CDR3 has 15 amino acids. The V end was cut by 2 bases, the J end by 0 bases, with 11 bases between. Germline V gene sequence: CDR1 SGDLS, CDR2 YYNGEE.

The chain links TRBV4-3 to TRBJ2-3; the D gene is possibly TRBD2 (6 bases). Between the trimmed V and J ends, which lost 2 bases and 3 bases, there was a span of 9 bases. Germline loops: CDR1 LGHNA, CDR2 YSLEER. This CDR3 spans 14 amino acids. CDR3 amino acids: CASSQYRGTDTQYF. CDR3 DNA: TGCGCCAGCAGCCAATACCGGGGGACAGATACGCAGTATTTT.

This sequence joins TRBV29-1 and TRBJ2-5; D is possibly TRBD1 (5 bases). Trimming stripped 4 bases from V and 2 bases from J, with 11 bases between. Germline V gives CDR1 SQVTM, CDR2 ANQGSEA. The CDR3 runs 13 residues. DNA for the CDR3: TGCAGCGTTGGCAGGGCCCAACAAGAGACCCAGTACTTC. Translating gives CSVGRAQQETQYF.

The rearrangement uses TRBV12-3 or TRBV12-4 and TRBJ1-5; D is perhaps TRBD1 (5 bases). V was pared by 5 bases and J by 6 bases, with 11 bases between. The CDR3 sequence is 13 residues long. For the CDR3, the DNA is TGTGCCAGCAGTGGGGACCGCGGTCAGCCCCAGCATTTT. Protein sequence: CASSGDRGQPQHF.

In this sample, this clonotype turned up many times. The chain joins TRBV20-1 to TRBJ2-1; 11 bases map to TRBD2. The germline V gene encodes CDR1 DFQATT and CDR2 SNEGSKA (reference sequence). This CDR3 region has 14 residues. V lost 2 bases to trimming and J lost 4 bases; unmatched junction nucleotides: 1. The CDR3 sequence is CSARRTSGYNEQFF. CDR3 in DNA: TGCAGTGCTAGAAGGACTAGCGGGTACAATGAGCAGTTCTTC.

This rearrangement joins TRBV30 to TRBJ1-1, with D perhaps matching TRBD1 (5 bases). V lost 2 bases, J lost 0 bases, and 10 bases lay in between. There are 14 residues in the CDR3. Germline V gives CDR1 GTSNPN, CDR2 SVGIG (reference sequence). The CDR3 sequence is CAWSPGRMNTEAFF. The CDR3, as DNA: TGTGCCTGGAGTCCAGGGAGGATGAACACTGAAGCTTTCTTT.

This clonotype was seen more than once but under ten times. The chain joins TRBV3-1 to TRBJ2-2; 14 nucleotides align to TRBD2. The CDR3 length is 16 residues. V lost 4 bases to trimming and J lost 6 bases; unmatched junction nucleotides: 4. Per the germline V gene, CDR1 is LGHDT and CDR2 is YNNKEL (reference sequence). This CDR3 reads CASSRGLAGVAGELFF. CDR3 in DNA: TGTGCCAGCAGCCGGGGACTAGCGGGAGTGGCCGGGGAGCTGTTTTTT.

The V call is TRBV7-9, the J call TRBJ1-1; D is unresolved. V dropped 1 base and J dropped 0 bases, with 9 bases sitting between them. Germline V CDR1 and CDR2: SEHNR, FQNEAQ (reference sequence). The CDR3 has 15 residues. The CDR3 loop reads CASSLGGLMNTEAFF. In DNA, the CDR3 is TGTGCCAGCAGCTTAGGCGGCCTCATGAACACTGAAGCTTTCTTT.

CDR3 nucleotide sequence: TGTGCCAGCAGTTCCCCAGGACTAGACAATGAGCAGTTCTTC. Translated, it gives CASSSPGLDNEQFF. The chain carries TRBV12-3 or TRBV12-4 and TRBJ2-1, with TRBD2 matching 7 bases. The J segment lost 5 bases and the V segment lost 4 bases, leaving 5 bases of the junction unmatched. This CDR3 is built from 14 residues.

This clonotype was picked up a small number of times. The chain recombines TRBV6-5 with TRBJ2-7; unclear D gene. The germline V gene has CDR1 MNHEY and CDR2 SVGAGI. V gave up 0 bases and J gave up 2 bases, with 5 bases separating them. The CDR3 is 13 residues long. Here the CDR3 reads CASSYSTTYEQYF. CDR3 DNA sequence: TGTGCCAGCAGTTACTCGACAACCTACGAGCAGTACTTC.

This clonotype was seen a few times. J is TRBJ2-1 and V is TRBV19; 15 nucleotides match TRBD2. V trimming: 4 bases; J trimming: 8 bases; junction bases outside the gene matches: 6. The CDR3 covers 16 residues. Germline V gene sequence: CDR1 LNHDA, CDR2 SQIVND (reference sequence). As DNA, the CDR3 is TGTGCCAGTAGTAACCCCGGACTAGCGGGAGGGTATGAGCAGTTCTTC. The encoded protein is CASSNPGLAGGYEQFF. Using reference TRBV19 and TRBJ2-1 for the parts outside the CDR3, the full variable domain is DGGITQSPKYLFRKEGQNVTLSCEQNLNHDAMYWYRQDPGQGLRLIYYSQIVNDFQKGDIAEGYSVSREKKESFPLTVTSAQKNPTAFYLCASSNPGLAGGYEQFFGPGTRLTVL.

A few counts support this clonotype. The chain joins TRBV29-1 to TRBJ2-5; tentatively, D is TRBD1 (5 bases). The CDR3 is 14 amino acids. Germline CDR1 and CDR2: SQVTM and ANQGSEA. V was trimmed by 0 bases and J by 5 bases, leaving 13 bases between them. CDR3 bases: TGCAGCGTTGAAGATAGTCAGGGTTGGGAGACCCAGTACTTC. Encoded protein: CSVEDSQGWETQYF.

There are a few counts of this clonotype. This sequence joins TRBV4-1 and TRBJ1-6; 10 bases are a match to TRBD1. The J segment lost 8 bases and the V segment lost 3 bases, leaving 7 bases of the junction unmatched. There are 16 residues in the CDR3. Germline CDR1 reads MGHRA; CDR2 reads YSYEKL. The CDR3 loop is CASSQNAGTGDSPLHF. DNA of the CDR3: TGCGCCAGCAGCCAGAACGCCGGGACAGGGGATTCACCCCTCCACTTT.

The V and J genes are TRBV15 and TRBJ2-5; D gene unclear. This CDR3 comprises 13 residues. With 1 base removed from V and 3 bases from J, the gap between germline ends came to 6 bases. Germline V gene lookup returns CDR1 LNHNV and CDR2 YYDKDF (reference sequence). CDR3 protein: CATSRGLEETQYF. CDR3 nucleotide sequence: TGTGCCACCAGCAGAGGGCTTGAAGAGACCCAGTACTTC.

This clonotype was seen a handful of times. This rearrangement joins TRBV5-1 to TRBJ2-7; TRBD2 agrees at 9 bases. The V gene end was trimmed by 4 bases and the J gene end by 6 bases; junction bases not matched to a gene: 14. Germline CDR1 SGHRS, CDR2 YFSETQ. CDR3 size: 16 residues. In DNA form, the CDR3 reads TGCGCCAGCAGCCCCCGAGGTAGCGGGAGCCAGCTCGAGCAGTACTTC. This codes for CASSPRGSGSQLEQYF. The variable domain in full, completed from reference TRBV5-1 and TRBJ2-7, reads KAGVTQTPRYLIKTRGQQVTLSCSPISGHRSVSWYQQTPGQGLQFLFEYFSETQRNKGNFPGRFSGRQFSNSRSEMNVSTLELGDSALYLCASSPRGSGSQLEQYFGPGTRLTVT.

The chain carries TRBV28 and TRBJ1-4; the D gene is possibly TRBD1 (6 bases). The germline gives CDR1 MDHEN, CDR2 SYDVKM. V lost 8 bases and J 4 bases, leaving 8 bases between the germline ends. The CDR3 sequence is 12 residues long. CDR3 DNA: TGTGCCAGCCACAGGGTTAATGAAAAACTGTTTTTT. It translates to CASHRVNEKLFF.

This clonotype has only a few counts. The chain recombines TRBV9 with TRBJ2-2; TRBD2 aligns across 9 bases. The length of the CDR3 is 15 residues. V shed 0 bases and J 6 bases; nucleotides not matched to a gene: 3. Per germline, CDR1 SGDLS and CDR2 YYNGEE. As DNA, the CDR3 is TGTGCCAGCAGCGTAGTCGCTAGCGGGGCCGGGGAGCTGTTTTTT. It is translated as CASSVVASGAGELFF. Together with reference TRBV9 and TRBJ2-2, the CDR3 gives the full variable domain: DSGVTQTPKHLITATGQRVTLRCSPRSGDLSVYWYQQSLDQGLQFLIQYYNGEERAKGNILERFSAQQFPDLHSELNLSSLELGDSALYFCASSVVASGAGELFFGEGSRLTVL.